This TCR beta chain came from a study of a mutant IDH1 vaccine in newly diagnosed glioma. Study outcomes and limitations: Top-clonotype changes in peripheral T cells seemed unrelated to pseudoprogression.

Stated time point: baseline, week 1 (first vaccination visit). Documented treatment: pre-vaccination baseline after standard-of-care therapy. Some clones are missing from TCRdb's copy, which holds only in-frame ones; the method was immunoSEQ multiplex PCR. The sample has approximately 92,000 clones; about four fifths are singletons. To note about this clone: Its antigen remains unknown.

Sequenced here: PBMCs, sampled from a glioma patient treated with radiotherapy, temozolomide or both. This receptor was obtained from a middle-aged man with glioma.

This chain's CDR3 is CASSVERDGAKNIQYF. The CDR3 DNA reads as TGTGCCAGCAGCGTAGAGAGGGATGGGGCCAAAAACATTCAGTACTTC. The V call is TRBV9, the J call TRBJ2-4; TRBD2 might be the D (5 bases). The CDR3 contains 16 residues. Germline CDR1 is SGDLS and CDR2 is YYNGEE. The V and J ends lost 0 bases and 1 base respectively, with 11 bases between them.